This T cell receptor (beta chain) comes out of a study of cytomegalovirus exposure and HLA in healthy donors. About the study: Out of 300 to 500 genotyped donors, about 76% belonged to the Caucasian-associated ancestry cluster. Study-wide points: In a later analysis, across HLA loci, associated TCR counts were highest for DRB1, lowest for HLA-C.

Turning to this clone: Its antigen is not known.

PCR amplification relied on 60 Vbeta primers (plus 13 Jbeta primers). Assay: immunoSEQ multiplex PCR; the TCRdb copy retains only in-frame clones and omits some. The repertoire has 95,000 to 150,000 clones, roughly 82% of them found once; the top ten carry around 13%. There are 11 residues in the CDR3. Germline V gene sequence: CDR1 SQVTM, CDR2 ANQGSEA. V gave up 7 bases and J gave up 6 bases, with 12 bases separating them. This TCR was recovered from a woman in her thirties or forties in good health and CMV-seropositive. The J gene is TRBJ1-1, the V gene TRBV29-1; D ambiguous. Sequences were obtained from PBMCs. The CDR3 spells CSGAALAEAFF. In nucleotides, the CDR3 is TGCAGCGGGGCCGCCTTGGCTGAAGCTTTCTTT.